This TCR beta chain was sequenced during a study of CD8 T cells in ankylosing spondylitis. The CDR3 sequence is 18 residues long. V shed 6 bases and J 2 bases; nucleotides not matched to a gene: 14. Germline V gene lookup returns CDR1 MNHNS and CDR2 SASEGT. Study-wide results and limits: Certain motif variants had earlier been reported in reactive arthritis synovial fluid and blood. Disease-linked clones reportedly showed significant enrichment in matched ankylosing spondylitis synovial fluid. The study identified a TCR beta motif of under ten highly homologous variants that appeared characteristic of ankylosing spondylitis blood.

Using quantitative 5'-RACE with molecular barcodes, the authors made TCR beta libraries. TCRdb reprocessed the 5' RACE reads with MiXCR, giving one entry per CDR3 protein. The sample includes 800,000 to 900,000 distinct CDR3 sequences, about 11% of them seen just once. There are a few counts of this clonotype. Its target is not known. This receptor was obtained from a male donor with ankylosing spondylitis. J is TRBJ2-5 and V is TRBV6-1, with 11 bases aligning to TRBD2. Sequencing used blood, either unsorted or a sorted T cell fraction (not recorded which). The CDR3 loop reads CASRRGASGGYIQETQYF. CDR3 DNA sequence: TGTGCCAGCAGACGGGGGGCTAGCGGGGGGTATATACAAGAGACCCAGTACTTC.